This TCR beta chain was sequenced during a study of blood T cell repertoires in COVID-19 (dated by TCRdb to 2020 to 2022). In terms of the full investigation: Collaborator samples came from the United States, Italy and Spain and covered acute and convalescent phases of COVID-19. The material from the prospective study consisted of cDNA or gDNA derived from T cells, B-cell-depleted T cells, or PBMCs. The dataset comprised deeply sampled blood TCRbeta repertoires from subjects exposed to, actively infected with, or recovered from COVID-19. The repertoires were made available in a free public database intended to serve as a resource for research on the immune response to SARS-CoV-2. Samples came from the ongoing ImmuneRACE study (first 160 participants) plus 1,254 subjects from 6 global collaborators. A de-identified subject ID, COVID-19 status, age in years and sex were almost always included in the sample metadata. Where HLA class I and class II types were available, the types were taken from metadata supplied by the sample provider, not from assay-based typing. The investigation overall reported the following: How much clinical and demographic metadata was included differed by source and by participant, and the metadata was provided uncurated.

In Seattle, one collaborating source enrolled patients while the infection was active and tracked those patients longitudinally over the course of disease. Collaborating institutions collected whole blood in K2EDTA tubes following their own protocols. For TCRbeta analysis, collaborators shipped samples in one of three forms: frozen whole blood, isolated PBMCs, or DNA extracted from either of those sample types. As regards this clone: What antigen it recognizes has not been identified. Per-base quality was not reported, and no clone a single base away is much larger than it.

Based on the germline V gene, the CDR1 and CDR2 sequences are MDHEN and SYDVKM. For this chain, trimming is 7 bases at the V end and 4 bases at the J end, and the number of junction bases without a gene match is 15. CDR3 length: 18 amino acids, cysteine to phenylalanine. Of all the DNA, just the CDR3 is kept, 54 bases in frame from base 1. TCRbeta CDR3 regions were amplified from genomic DNA by means of the immunoSEQ Assay, a bias-controlled multiplex PCR. Under the source paper's analysis protocol: Within the assay, amplification of reference gene primers was used to estimate how many nucleated cells each sample contained. To quantify the absolute abundance of each unique TCRbeta CDR3 rearrangement, sequence reads were collapsed and filtered. Productive Simpson clonality was computed per sample as the square root of Simpson's diversity index over productive rearrangements. TCRdb re-hosts the immuneACCESS table, in-frame sequences only. Its copies lack some clones; in the studies checked, an unresolved V gene accounts for under half of them, and the cause for the rest is not known. Clonal size and the V and J genes are those of that table, whereas D and trimming came from the DNA. The sample records over 80,000 clones, about 74% of which are singletons. The top ten clonotypes cover under 5% of the sample.

Sequencing was carried out using peripheral blood. Recombination joined TRBV28 with TRBJ2-1, with TRBD2 matching 11 junction bases. This TCR derives from a man aged 65-85 years with COVID-19, enrolled during active disease. The CDR3 has the sequence CASNAGLAALLSYNEQFF. Read as DNA, the sequence is TGTGCCAGCAATGCGGGACTAGCGGCCTTGCTTTCTTACAATGAGCAGTTCTTC.